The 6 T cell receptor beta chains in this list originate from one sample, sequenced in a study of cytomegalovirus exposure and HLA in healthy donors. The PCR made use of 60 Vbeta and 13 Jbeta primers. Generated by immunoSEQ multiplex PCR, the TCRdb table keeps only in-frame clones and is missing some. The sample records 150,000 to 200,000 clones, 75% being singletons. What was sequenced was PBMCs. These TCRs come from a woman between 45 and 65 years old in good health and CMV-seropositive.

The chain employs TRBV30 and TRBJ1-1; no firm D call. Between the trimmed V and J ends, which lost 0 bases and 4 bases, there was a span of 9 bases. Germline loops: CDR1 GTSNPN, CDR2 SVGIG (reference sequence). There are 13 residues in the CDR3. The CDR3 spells CAWSVGARTEAFF. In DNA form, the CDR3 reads TGTGCCTGGAGTGTAGGAGCACGCACTGAAGCTTTCTTT.

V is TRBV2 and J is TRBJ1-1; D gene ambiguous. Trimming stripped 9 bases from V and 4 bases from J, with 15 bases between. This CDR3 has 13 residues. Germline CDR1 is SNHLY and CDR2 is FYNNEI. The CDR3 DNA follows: TGTGCCAGTCGACCGCCGGGGAGCACTGAAGCTTTCTTT. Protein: CASRPPGSTEAFF.

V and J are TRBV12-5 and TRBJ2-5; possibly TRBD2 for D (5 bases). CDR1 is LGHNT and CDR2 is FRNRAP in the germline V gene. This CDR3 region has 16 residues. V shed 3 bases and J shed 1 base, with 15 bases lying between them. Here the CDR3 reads CASGFSRASTQETQYF. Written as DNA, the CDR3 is TGTGCTAGTGGTTTTTCGAGGGCTAGCACCCAAGAGACCCAGTACTTC. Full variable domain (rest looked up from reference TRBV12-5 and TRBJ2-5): DARVTQTPRHKVTEMGQEVTMRCQPILGHNTVFWYRQTMMQGLELLAYFRNRAPLDDSGMPKDRFSAEMPDATLATLKIQPSEPRDSAVYFCASGFSRASTQETQYFGPGTRLLVL.

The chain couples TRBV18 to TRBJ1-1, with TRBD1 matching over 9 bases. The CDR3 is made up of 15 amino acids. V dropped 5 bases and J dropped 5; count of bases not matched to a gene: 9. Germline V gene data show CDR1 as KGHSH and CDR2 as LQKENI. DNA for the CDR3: TGTGCCAGCTCAACTGCCCGACAGGGGGGGACTGAAGCTTTCTTT. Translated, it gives CASSTARQGGTEAFF.

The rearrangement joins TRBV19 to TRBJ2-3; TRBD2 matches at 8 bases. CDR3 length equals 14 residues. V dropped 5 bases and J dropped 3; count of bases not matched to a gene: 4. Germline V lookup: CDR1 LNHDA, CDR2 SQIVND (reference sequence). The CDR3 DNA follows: TGTGCCAGTAGTTACAGCGGGGGAACAGATACGCAGTATTTT. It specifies CASSYSGGTDTQYF.

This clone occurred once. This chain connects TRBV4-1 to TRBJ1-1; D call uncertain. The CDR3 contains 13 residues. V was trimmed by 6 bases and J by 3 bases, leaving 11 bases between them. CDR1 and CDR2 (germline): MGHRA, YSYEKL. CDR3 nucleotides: TGCGCCAGCAGTCGCGGCTTAGACACTGAAGCTTTCTTT. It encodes CASSRGLDTEAFF.